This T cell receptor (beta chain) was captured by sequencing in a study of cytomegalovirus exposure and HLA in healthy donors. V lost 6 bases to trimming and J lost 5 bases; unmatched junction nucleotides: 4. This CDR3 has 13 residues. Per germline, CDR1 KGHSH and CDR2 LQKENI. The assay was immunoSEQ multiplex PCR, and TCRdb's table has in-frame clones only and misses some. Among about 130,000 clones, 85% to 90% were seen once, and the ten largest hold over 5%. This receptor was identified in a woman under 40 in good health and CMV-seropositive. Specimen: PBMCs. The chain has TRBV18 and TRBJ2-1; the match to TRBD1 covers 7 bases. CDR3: CASSRDRNNEQFF. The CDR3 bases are TGTGCCAGCTCCCGGGACAGAAACAATGAGCAGTTCTTC. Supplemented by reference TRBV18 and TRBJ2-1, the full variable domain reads NAGVMQNPRHLVRRRGQEARLRCSPMKGHSHVYWYRQLPEEGLKFMVYLQKENIIDESGMPKERFSAEFPKEGPSILRIQQVVRGDSAAYFCASSRDRNNEQFFGPGTRLTVL.